The T cell receptor (beta chain) under discussion was sequenced for a study of T-cell memory formation after mild COVID-19. With regard to this clonotype: The target antigen is unknown.

Constant-segment primers were used for 5'RACE, and the resulting TCR alpha and TCR beta cDNA libraries carried sample barcodes and UMIs. TCRdb fed the 5' RACE reads into MiXCR, producing one record per CDR3 protein. The table includes 150,000 to 200,000 distinct CDR3 sequences, approximately 16% detected once. Trimming stripped 6 bases from V and 4 bases from J, with 10 bases between. This CDR3 comprises 13 residues. Study-level findings and limits: Of the contracting clones, CD4+ ones lay mainly in CM and EM, and CD8+ ones in EMRA. CD4/CD8 balance held among clones contracting day 15 to 85, and later expanders leaned CD4+.

Input material: PBMCs or a T cell subset sorted from them (not recorded which). The clonotype comes from an adult woman who had mild COVID-19 (a few samples of this study predate the infection). Cell type and time point are not known. The chain employs TRBV12-3 or TRBV12-4 and TRBJ1-3; D not resolved. The CDR3 protein is CASSPEEGNTIYF. The DNA for the CDR3 is TGTGCCAGCAGCCCCGAGGAGGGAAACACCATATATTTT.